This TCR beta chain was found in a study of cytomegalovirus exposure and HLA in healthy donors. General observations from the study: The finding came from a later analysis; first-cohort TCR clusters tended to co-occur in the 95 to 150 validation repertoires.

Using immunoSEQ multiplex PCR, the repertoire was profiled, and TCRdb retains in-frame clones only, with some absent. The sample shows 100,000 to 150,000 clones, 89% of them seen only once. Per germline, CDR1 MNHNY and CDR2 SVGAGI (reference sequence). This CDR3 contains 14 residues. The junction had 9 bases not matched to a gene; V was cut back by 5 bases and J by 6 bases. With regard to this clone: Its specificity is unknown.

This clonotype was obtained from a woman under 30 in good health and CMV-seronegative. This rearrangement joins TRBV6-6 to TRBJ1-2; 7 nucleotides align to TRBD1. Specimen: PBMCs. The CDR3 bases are TGTGCCAGCAGTCTAAACCTACAGGGGAATGGCTACACCTTC. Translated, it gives CASSLNLQGNGYTF.